These 2 T cell receptor beta chains were all obtained from the same sample, sequenced in a study of cytomegalovirus exposure and HLA in healthy donors. PCR primers comprised 60 Vbeta and 13 Jbeta primers. Produced via immunoSEQ multiplex PCR; TCRdb's table is partial and in-frame only. The profile shows 140,000 to 150,000 clones, about 75% of them singletons. The sample comprised PBMCs. The receptors stem from a man in his 60s in good health and CMV-seronegative.

The sample holds a few counts of this clone. The V and J genes are TRBV14 and TRBJ2-5; TRBD2 might be the D (5 bases). The germline V and J ends were trimmed by 4 bases and 4 bases, with 16 bases remaining between them. Germline lookup yields CDR1 SGHDN and CDR2 FVKESK. CDR3 length equals 15 residues. CDR3 DNA: TGTGCCAGCAGCCCTGGGAGAGTTCGTATAGAGACCCAGTACTTC. Its protein is CASSPGRVRIETQYF.

A few counts support this clone. V is TRBV28 and J is TRBJ1-5; D gene uncertain. Trimming shortened V by 3 bases and J by 4 bases, and 19 bases separated the two germline ends. The CDR3 consists of 17 residues. Germline V gives CDR1 MDHEN, CDR2 SYDVKM. DNA of the CDR3: TGTGCCAGCAGTTTGTATAAAGTAGGAACGAGGAATCAGCCCCAGCATTTT. Residues: CASSLYKVGTRNQPQHF. Variable domain in full (rest from reference TRBV28 and TRBJ1-5): DVKVTQSSRYLVKRTGEKVFLECVQDMDHENMFWYRQDPGLGLRLIYFSYDVKMKEKGDIPEGYSVSREKKERFSLILESASTNQTSMYLCASSLYKVGTRNQPQHFGDGTRLSIL.